This T cell receptor (beta chain) was identified in a study of blood T cell repertoires in COVID-19. Whole-study context: Nucleic acid was either cDNA or gDNA, and it came from T cells, B-cell-depleted T cells, or PBMCs.

Produced via immunoSEQ multiplex PCR; TCRdb's table is partial and in-frame only. This sample has around 42,000 clones, with around 89% found just once. This clonotype was sampled from a middle-aged man with active COVID-19. Sequenced input: peripheral blood.

CDR3 loop: CASRQRTGEGGYTF. The CDR3, as DNA: TGTGCCAGCAGACAACGTACAGGGGAAGGTGGCTACACCTTC. V and J are TRBV6-4 and TRBJ1-2; 7 bases are shared with TRBD1. CDR3 length: 14 residues. With V trimmed by 6 bases and J by 7 bases, 11 bases remained unmatched. CDR1 is MRHNA and CDR2 is SNTAGT in the germline V gene.